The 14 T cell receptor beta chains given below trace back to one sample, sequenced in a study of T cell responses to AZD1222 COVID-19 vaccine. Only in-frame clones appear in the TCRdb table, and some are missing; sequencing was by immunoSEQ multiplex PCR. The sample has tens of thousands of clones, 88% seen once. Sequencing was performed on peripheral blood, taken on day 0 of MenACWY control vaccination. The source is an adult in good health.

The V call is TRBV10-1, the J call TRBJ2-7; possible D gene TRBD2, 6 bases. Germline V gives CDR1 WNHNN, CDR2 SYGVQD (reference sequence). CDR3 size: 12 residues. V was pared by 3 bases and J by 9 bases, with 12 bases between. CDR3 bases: TGCGCCAGCAGTGACCACCCCGGGAGGCAGTACTTC. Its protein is CASSDHPGRQYF.

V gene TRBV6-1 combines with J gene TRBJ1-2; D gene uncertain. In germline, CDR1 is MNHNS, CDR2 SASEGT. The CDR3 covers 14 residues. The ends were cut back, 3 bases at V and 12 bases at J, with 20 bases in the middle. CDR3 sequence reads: CASSEGVTVIIDTF. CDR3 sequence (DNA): TGTGCCAGCAGTGAGGGAGTTACTGTCATCATCGACACCTTC.

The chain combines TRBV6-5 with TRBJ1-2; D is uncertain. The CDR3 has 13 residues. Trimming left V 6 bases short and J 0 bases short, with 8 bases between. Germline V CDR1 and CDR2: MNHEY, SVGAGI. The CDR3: CASSLTANYGYTF. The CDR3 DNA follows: TGTGCCAGCAGCCTCACTGCTAACTATGGCTACACCTTC.

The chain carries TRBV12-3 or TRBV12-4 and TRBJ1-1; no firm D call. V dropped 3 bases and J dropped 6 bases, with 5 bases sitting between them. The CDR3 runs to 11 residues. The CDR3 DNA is TGTGCCAGCAGTTTTATGGCTGAAGCTTTCTTT. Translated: CASSFMAEAFF.

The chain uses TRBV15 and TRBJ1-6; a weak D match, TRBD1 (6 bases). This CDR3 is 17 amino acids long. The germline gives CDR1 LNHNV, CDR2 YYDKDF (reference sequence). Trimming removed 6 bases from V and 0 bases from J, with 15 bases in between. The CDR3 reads CATRKTDSSSYNSPLHF. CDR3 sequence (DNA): TGTGCCACCAGGAAAACGGACAGTAGCTCCTATAATTCACCCCTCCACTTT.

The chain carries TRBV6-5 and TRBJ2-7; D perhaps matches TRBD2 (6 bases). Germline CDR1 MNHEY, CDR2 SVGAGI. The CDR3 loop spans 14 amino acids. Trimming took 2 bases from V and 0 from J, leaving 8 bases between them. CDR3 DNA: TGTGCCAGCAGTTACGGCGGGAACTCCTACGAGCAGTACTTC. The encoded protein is CASSYGGNSYEQYF.

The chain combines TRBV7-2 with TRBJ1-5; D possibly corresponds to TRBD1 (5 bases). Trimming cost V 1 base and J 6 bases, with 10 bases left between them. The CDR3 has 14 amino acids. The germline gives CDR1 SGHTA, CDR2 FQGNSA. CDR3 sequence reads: CASSLVGGGQPQHF. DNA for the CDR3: TGTGCCAGCAGCTTAGTCGGGGGGGGTCAGCCCCAGCATTTT. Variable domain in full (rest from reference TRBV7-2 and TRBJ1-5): GAGVSQSPSNKVTEKGKDVELRCDPISGHTALYWYRQSLGQGLEFLIYFQGNSAPDKSGLPSDRFSAERTGGSVSTLTIQRTQQEDSAVYLCASSLVGGGQPQHFGDGTRLSIL.

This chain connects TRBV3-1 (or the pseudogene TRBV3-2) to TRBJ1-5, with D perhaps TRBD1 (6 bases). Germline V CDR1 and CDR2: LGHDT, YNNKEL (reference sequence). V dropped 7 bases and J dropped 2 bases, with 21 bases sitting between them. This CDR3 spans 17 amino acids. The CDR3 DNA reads TGTGCCAGCAAGCCTCGGGACAATTCATTGGGCAATCAGCCCCAGCATTTT. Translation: CASKPRDNSLGNQPQHF.

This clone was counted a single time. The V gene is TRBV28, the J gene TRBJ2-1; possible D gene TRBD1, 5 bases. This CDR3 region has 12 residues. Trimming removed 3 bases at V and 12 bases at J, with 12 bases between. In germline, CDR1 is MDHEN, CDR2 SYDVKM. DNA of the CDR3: TGTGCCAGCAGTTTCTGGCAGGGTACGCAGTTCTTC. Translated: CASSFWQGTQFF.

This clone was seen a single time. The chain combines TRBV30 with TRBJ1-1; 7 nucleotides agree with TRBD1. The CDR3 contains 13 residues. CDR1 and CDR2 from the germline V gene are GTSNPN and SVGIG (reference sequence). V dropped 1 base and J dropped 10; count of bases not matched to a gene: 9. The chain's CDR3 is CAWSAETGLAAFF. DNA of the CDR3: TGTGCCTGGAGTGCGGAGACAGGGCTGGCAGCTTTCTTT.

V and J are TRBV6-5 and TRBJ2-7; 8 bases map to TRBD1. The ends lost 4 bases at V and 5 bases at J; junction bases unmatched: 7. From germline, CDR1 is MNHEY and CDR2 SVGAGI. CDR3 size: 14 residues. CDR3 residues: CASSFPGQANEQYF. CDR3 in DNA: TGTGCCAGCAGTTTCCCGGGACAGGCGAACGAGCAGTACTTC.

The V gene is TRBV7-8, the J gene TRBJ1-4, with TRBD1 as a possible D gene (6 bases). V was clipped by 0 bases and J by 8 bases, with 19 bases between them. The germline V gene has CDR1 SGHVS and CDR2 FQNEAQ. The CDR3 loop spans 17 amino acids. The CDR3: CASSLARVTGKSEKLFF. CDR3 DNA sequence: TGTGCCAGCAGCTTAGCGCGAGTAACAGGGAAGAGCGAAAAACTGTTTTTT.

In DNA form, the CDR3 reads TGTGCCAGCTCACCACCGGGAGGAACAGATACGCAGTATTTT. Its translation is CASSPPGGTDTQYF. This chain connects TRBV18 to TRBJ2-3; D possibly corresponds to TRBD2 (6 bases). The CDR3 covers 14 residues. Germline CDR1 KGHSH, CDR2 LQKENI. V gave up 0 bases and J gave up 3 bases, with 7 bases separating them.

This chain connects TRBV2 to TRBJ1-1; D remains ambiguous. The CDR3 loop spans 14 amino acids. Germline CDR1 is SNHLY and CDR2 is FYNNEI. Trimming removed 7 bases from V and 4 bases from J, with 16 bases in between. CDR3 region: CASTPGLSVTEAFF. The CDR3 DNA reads TGTGCCAGCACCCCGGGCCTCTCTGTCACTGAAGCTTTCTTT.